The rows below give T cell receptor beta chains drawn from one sample of a study of read filtering for tumor transcriptome and immune sequencing. In TCRdb, the reads were re-called with MiXCR into one record per CDR3 protein. The sample records about 58,000 distinct CDR3 sequences, approximately 13% being singletons. The specimen was a population of CD138-negative cells sorted from bone marrow. These receptors were obtained from a donor at least 40 years old with multiple myeloma. CDR3s include the opening cysteine and the closing phenylalanine or tryptophan. Expanded clones get a size class; other rows say once, few or many, or leave the size out.

TRBV19	TRBJ1-4	many	CASNPDRGGEKLFF
TRBV11-3	TRBJ2-2	many	CASSFGHFTGELFF
TRBV20-1	TRBJ1-5	many	CSANRGTGGDQPQHF
TRBV7-2	TRBJ1-5	few	CASSQSGQYSNQPQHF
TRBV27	TRBJ1-5	few	CASSSLQAGYNQPQHF
TRBV10-3	TRBJ2-1	many	CAISGTGGTYNEQFF
TRBV5-1	TRBJ1-5	many	CAHPMTGKNQPQHF
TRBV19	TRBJ1-5	many	CATLEGEGGRGNQPQHF
TRBV28	TRBJ2-7	many	CASSYSSYEQYF
TRBV19	TRBJ1-6	.	CASNRDWGSATPLHF
TRBV6-5	TRBJ2-2	many	CASSYSRRRHSTGELFF
TRBV10-3	TRBJ2-7	few	CAISVASWYEQYF
TRBV20-1	TRBJ2-3	many	CSAHMLGDTQYF
TRBV10-1	TRBJ2-1	many	CASSESSRARLNEQFF
TRBV12-3/TRBV12-4	TRBJ2-7	many	CASSRTAGDGEQYF
TRBV5-1	TRBJ1-1	.	CASSSPSGQLNTEAFF
TRBV20-1	TRBJ2-3	many	CSARPSFDTQYF
TRBV30	TRBJ1-1	many	CAWSVARATEAFF
TRBV7-9	TRBJ2-7	many	CASSNSLYRARGEQYF
TRBV5-5	TRBJ2-5	few	CASSLGTGPQETQYF
TRBV5-1	TRBJ2-5	many	CASSSGTSGEETQYF
TRBV5-1	TRBJ1-1	many	CASSLGGEDTEAFF
TRBV29-1	TRBJ2-1	.	CSVEVNSGYNEQFF
TRBV7-9	TRBJ1-1	.	CASSYVGDTEAFF
TRBV29-1	TRBJ2-5	many	CSTRQRQETQYF
TRBV29-1	TRBJ1-1	many	CSSSDAEAFF
TRBV9	TRBJ2-3	many	CASSKGWGTDTQYF
TRBV29-1	TRBJ2-5	many	CSVEPQGQGETQYF
TRBV28	TRBJ1-2	many	CASSQRYGYTF
TRBV28	TRBJ1-1	.	CASSTRQARGTEAFF
TRBV7-8	TRBJ1-5	many	CASSLAGTGNNQPQHF
TRBV20-1	TRBJ2-7	.	CSAIGAPYEQYF
TRBV5-1	TRBJ2-7	many	CASSLGSNSYEQYF
TRBV6-6	TRBJ1-5	many	CASSTSTGPGNQPQHF
TRBV10-1	TRBJ2-7	many	CASSGGNSYEQYF
TRBV7-9	TRBJ1-6	many	CASSVLSDSPLHF
TRBV12-3/TRBV12-4	TRBJ1-2	many	CASSLEGFGYTF
TRBV28	TRBJ2-5	many	CASSLGMVQETQYF
TRBV7-9	TRBJ1-5	many	CASSLAGGAGNQPQHF
TRBV2	TRBJ1-5	many	CASSEMGSNQPQHF
TRBV5-1	TRBJ2-3	many	CASSEVAGGGADTQYF
TRBV10-1	TRBJ2-1	many	CASSPGRGTLKQFF
TRBV7-2	TRBJ1-2	.	CASSLGAKVPYGYTF
TRBV5-1	TRBJ2-1	many	CASSKGAPTYNEQFF
TRBV5-1	TRBJ2-5	many	CASSAGAGQETQYF